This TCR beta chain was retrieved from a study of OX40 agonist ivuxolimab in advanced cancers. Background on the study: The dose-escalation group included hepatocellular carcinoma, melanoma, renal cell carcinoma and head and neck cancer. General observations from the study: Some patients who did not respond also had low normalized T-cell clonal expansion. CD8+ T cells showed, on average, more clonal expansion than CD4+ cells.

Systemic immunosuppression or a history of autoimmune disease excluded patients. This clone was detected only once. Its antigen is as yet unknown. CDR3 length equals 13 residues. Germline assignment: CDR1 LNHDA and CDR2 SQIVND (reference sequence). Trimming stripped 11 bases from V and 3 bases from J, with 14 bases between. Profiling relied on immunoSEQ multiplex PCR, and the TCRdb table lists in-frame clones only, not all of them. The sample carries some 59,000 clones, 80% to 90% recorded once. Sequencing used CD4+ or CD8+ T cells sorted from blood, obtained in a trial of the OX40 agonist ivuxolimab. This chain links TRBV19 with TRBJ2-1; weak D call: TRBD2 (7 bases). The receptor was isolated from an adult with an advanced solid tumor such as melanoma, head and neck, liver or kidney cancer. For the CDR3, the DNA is TGTGCCTGCGGGGGCTGGATCTACAATGAGCAGTTCTTC. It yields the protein CACGGWIYNEQFF.